Sequencing of this T cell receptor (beta chain) was carried out in a study of T-cell reconstitution after alpha-beta-depleted transplantation in children. Study observations and caveats: About two months after transplant, alpha-beta T cells reportedly came from several hundred expanded graft clones. Newly produced T cells mostly provided counts and TCRbeta diversity after one year, as hyperexpanded clones declined.

The V end was cut by 7 bases, the J end by 3 bases, with 8 bases between. This CDR3 region has 12 residues. Germline values: CDR1 MNHEY, CDR2 SMNVEV (reference sequence). TCRbeta library construction was performed incorporating unique molecular identifiers. TCRdb reanalysed the PCR reads using MiXCR and keeps one entry per CDR3 protein. The repertoire holds 250,000 to 300,000 distinct CDR3 sequences, with around 7.1% as singletons. This clonotype came up many times. Its antigen is as yet unknown. This receptor was taken from a female patient under 10 years old who had a stem cell transplant for Fanconi anemia, so the T cells may come from the graft donor. The sample in question was peripheral blood, obtained 360 days after TCRalphabeta/CD19-depleted stem cell transplant. V usage is TRBV27 and J usage is TRBJ2-3; D is possibly TRBD2 (5 bases). CDR3 protein: CASMGGTDTQYF. The CDR3 bases are TGTGCCAGCATGGGCGGGACAGATACGCAGTATTTT.